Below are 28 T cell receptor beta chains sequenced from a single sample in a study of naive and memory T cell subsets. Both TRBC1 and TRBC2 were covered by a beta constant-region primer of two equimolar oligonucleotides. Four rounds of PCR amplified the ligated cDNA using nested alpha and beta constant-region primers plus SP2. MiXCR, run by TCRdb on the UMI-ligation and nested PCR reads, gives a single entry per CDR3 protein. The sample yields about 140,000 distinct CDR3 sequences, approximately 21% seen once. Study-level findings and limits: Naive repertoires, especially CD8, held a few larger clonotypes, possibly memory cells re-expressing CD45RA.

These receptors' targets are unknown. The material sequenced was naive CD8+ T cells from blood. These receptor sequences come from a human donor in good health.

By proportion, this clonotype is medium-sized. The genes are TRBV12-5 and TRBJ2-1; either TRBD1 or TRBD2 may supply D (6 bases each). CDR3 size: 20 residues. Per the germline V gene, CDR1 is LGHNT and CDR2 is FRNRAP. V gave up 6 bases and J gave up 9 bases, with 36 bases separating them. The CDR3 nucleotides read TGTGCTAGTGGGACCCCGGGACACCCGCGAGGGGACTCGATCTCGATTGAGCAGTTCTTC. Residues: CASGTPGHPRGDSISIEQFF.

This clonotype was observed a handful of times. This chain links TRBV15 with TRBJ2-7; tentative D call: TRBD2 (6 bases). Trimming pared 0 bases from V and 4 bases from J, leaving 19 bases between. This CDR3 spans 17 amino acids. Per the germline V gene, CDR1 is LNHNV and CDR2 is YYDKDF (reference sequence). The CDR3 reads CATSRDGLAVIPYEQYF. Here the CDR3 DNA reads TGTGCCACCAGCAGAGATGGATTAGCGGTAATTCCATACGAGCAGTACTTC. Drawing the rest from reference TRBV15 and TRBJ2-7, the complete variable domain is DAMVIQNPRYQVTQFGKPVTLSCSQTLNHNVMYWYQQKSSQAPKLLFHYYDKDFNNEADTPDNFQSRRPNTSFCFLDIRSPGLGDTAMYLCATSRDGLAVIPYEQYFGPGTRLTVT.

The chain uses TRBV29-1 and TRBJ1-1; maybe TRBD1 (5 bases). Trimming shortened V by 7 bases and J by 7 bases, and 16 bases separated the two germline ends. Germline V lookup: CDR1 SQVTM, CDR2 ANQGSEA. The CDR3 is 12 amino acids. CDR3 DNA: TGCAGCGCCGGTATCCAAGGGGTTGAAGCTTTCTTT. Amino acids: CSAGIQGVEAFF.

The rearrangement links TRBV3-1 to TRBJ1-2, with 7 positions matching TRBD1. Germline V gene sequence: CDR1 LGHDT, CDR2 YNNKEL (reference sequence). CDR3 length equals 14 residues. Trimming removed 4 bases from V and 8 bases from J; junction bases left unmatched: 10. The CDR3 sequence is CASSPQGPSGGYTF. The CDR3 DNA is TGTGCCAGCAGCCCACAGGGGCCCTCGGGGGGCTACACCTTC.

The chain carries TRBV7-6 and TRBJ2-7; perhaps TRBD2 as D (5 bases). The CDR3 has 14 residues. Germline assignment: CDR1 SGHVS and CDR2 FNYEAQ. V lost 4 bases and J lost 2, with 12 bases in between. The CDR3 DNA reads TGTGCCAGCAGCTCTGAGGGCCCGGCCTACGAGCAGTACTTC. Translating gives CASSSEGPAYEQYF.

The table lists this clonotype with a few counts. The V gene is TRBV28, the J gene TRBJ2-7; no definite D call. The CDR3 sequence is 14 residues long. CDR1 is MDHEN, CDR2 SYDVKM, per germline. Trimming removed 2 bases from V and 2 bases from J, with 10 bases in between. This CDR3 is CASSLQPATYEQYF. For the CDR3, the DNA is TGTGCCAGCAGTTTACAGCCAGCAACCTACGAGCAGTACTTC.

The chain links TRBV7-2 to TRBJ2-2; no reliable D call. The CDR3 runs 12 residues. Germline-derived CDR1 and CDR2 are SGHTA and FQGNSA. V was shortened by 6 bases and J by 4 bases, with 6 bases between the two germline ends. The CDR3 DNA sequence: TGTGCCAGCAGTTCCCTCACCGGGGAGCTGTTTTTT. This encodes CASSSLTGELFF.

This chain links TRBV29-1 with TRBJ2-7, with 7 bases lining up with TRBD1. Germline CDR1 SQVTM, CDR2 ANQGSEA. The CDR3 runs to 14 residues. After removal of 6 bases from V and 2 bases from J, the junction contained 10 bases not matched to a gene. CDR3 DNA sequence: TGCAGCGTGGGTACAGGGGACCCCACCTACGAGCAGTACTTC. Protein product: CSVGTGDPTYEQYF.

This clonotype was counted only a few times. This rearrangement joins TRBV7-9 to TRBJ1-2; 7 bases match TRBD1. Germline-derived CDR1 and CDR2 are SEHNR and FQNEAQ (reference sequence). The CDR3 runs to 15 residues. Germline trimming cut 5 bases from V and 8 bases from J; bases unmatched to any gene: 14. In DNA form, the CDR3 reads TGTGCCAGCAGCCAGGTAGACAGGGATCTAGGCGGCTACACCTTC. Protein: CASSQVDRDLGGYTF.

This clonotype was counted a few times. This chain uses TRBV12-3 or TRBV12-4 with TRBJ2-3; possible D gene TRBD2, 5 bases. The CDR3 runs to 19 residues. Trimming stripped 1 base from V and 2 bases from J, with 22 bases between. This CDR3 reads CASSLVLLGRVESTDTQYF. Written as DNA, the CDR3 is TGTGCCAGCAGTTTAGTATTATTGGGGAGAGTAGAGTCCACAGATACGCAGTATTTT.

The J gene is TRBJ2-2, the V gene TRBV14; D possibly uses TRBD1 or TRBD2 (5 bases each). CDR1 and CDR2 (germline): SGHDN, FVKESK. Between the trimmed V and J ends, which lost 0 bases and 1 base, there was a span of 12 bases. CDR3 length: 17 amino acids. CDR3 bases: TGTGCCAGCAGCCAAGACCCCGGGGCAGTGAACACCGGGGAGCTGTTTTTT. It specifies CASSQDPGAVNTGELFF. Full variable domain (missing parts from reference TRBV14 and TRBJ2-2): EAGVTQFPSHSVIEKGQTVTLRCDPISGHDNLYWYRRVMGKEIKFLLHFVKESKQDESGMPNNRFLAERTGGTYSTLKVQPAELEDSGVYFCASSQDPGAVNTGELFFGEGSRLTVL.

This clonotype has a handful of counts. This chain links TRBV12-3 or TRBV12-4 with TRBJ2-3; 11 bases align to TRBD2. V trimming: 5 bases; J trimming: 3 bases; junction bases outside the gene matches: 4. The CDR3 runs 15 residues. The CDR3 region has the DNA TGTGCCAGCAGTCCGTTAGCGGGAGGGACAGATACGCAGTATTTT. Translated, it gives CASSPLAGGTDTQYF.

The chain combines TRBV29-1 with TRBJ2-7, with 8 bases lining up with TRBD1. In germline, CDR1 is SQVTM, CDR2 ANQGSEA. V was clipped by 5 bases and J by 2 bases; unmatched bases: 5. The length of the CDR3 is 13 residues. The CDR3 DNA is TGCAGCGTTACTCTGGGACAGGCCTACGAGCAGTACTTC. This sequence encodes CSVTLGQAYEQYF.

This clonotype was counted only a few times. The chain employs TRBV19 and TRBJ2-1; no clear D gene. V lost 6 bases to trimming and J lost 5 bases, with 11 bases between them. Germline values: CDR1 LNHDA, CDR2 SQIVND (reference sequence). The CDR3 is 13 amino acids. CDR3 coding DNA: TGTGCCAGTAGGCCTACGGATCACAATGAGCAGTTCTTC. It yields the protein CASRPTDHNEQFF.

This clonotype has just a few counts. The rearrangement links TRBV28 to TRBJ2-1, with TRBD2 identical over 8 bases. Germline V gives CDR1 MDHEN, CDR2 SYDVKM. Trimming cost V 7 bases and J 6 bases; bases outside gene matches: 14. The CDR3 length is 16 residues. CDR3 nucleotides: TGTGCCAGCACCCTACTGACATCAAGCGGGAGCAATGAGCAGTTCTTC. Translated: CASTLLTSSGSNEQFF.

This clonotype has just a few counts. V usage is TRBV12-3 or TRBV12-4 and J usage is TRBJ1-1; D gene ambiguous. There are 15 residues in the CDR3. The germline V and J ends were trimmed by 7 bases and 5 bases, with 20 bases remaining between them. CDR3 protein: CASTHRVSGLTEAFF. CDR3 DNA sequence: TGTGCCAGCACTCATAGAGTCTCGGGGTTGACTGAAGCTTTCTTT.

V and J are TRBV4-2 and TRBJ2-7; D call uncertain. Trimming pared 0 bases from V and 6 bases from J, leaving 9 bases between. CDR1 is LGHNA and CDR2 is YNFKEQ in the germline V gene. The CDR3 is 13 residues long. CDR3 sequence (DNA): TGTGCCAGCAGCCAAGACGCCCTCCTCGAGCAGTACTTC. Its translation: CASSQDALLEQYF.

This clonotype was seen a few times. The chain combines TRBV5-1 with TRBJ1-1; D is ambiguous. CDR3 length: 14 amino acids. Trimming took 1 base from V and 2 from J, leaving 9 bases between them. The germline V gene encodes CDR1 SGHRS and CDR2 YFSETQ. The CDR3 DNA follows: TGCGCCAGCAGCTTGTTAACGGACAACACTGAAGCTTTCTTT. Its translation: CASSLLTDNTEAFF.

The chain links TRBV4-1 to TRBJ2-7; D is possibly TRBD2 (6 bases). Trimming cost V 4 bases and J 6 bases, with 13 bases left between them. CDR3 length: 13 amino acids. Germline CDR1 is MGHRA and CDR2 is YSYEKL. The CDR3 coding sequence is TGCGCCAGCAGCCCAAGACTAGGGCCCGAGCAGTACTTC. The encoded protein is CASSPRLGPEQYF.

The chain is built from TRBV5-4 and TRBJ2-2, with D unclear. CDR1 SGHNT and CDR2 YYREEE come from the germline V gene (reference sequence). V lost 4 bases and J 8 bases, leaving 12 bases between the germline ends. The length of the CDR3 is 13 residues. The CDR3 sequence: CASSDVAGGELFF. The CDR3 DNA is TGTGCCAGCAGCGATGTTGCCGGGGGGGAGCTGTTTTTT.

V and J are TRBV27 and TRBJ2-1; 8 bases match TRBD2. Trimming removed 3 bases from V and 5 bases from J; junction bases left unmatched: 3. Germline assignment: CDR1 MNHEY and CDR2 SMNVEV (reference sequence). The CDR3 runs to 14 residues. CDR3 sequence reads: CASSFATSDNEQFF. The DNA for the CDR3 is TGTGCCAGCAGTTTTGCGACTAGCGACAATGAGCAGTTCTTC.

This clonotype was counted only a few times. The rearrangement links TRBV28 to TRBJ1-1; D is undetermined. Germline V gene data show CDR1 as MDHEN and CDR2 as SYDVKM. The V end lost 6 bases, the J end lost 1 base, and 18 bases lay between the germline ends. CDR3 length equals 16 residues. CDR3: CASSSNDWLGNTEAFF. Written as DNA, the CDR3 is TGTGCCAGCAGCTCCAATGATTGGTTAGGGAACACTGAAGCTTTCTTT.

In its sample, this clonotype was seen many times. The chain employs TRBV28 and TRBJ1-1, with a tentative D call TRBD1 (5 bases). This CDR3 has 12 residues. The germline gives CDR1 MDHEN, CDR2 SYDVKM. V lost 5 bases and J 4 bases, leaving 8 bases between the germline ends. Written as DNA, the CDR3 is TGTGCCAGCAGTCCAGGGTCCACTGAAGCTTTCTTT. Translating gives CASSPGSTEAFF.

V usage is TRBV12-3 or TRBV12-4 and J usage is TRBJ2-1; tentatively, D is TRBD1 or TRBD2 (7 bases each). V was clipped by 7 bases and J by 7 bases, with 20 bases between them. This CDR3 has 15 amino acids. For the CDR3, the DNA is TGTGCCAGCAATACCGCAGGGGGGGGTTTGAATGAGCAGTTCTTC. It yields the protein CASNTAGGGLNEQFF.

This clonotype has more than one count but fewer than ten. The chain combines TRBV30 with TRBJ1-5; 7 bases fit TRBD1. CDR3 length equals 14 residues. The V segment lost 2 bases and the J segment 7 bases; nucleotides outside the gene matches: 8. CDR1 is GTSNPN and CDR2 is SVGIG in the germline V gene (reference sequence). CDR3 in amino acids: CAWSFGTENQPQHF. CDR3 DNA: TGTGCCTGGAGTTTTGGGACAGAAAACCAGCCCCAGCATTTT.

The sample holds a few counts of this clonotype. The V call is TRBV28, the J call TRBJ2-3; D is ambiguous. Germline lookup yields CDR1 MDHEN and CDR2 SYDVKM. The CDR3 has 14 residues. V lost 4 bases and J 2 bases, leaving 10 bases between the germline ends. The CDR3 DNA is TGTGCCAGCAGTTCACTCTGGGCCACAGATACGCAGTATTTT. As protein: CASSSLWATDTQYF. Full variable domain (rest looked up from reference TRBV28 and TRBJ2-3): DVKVTQSSRYLVKRTGEKVFLECVQDMDHENMFWYRQDPGLGLRLIYFSYDVKMKEKGDIPEGYSVSREKKERFSLILESASTNQTSMYLCASSSLWATDTQYFGPGTRLTVL.

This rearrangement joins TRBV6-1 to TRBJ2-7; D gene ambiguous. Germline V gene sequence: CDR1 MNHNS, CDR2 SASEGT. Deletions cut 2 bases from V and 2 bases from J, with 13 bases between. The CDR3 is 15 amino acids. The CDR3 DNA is TGTGCCAGCAGTGAAACCCCAACGAGAACCTACGAGCAGTACTTC. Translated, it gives CASSETPTRTYEQYF.

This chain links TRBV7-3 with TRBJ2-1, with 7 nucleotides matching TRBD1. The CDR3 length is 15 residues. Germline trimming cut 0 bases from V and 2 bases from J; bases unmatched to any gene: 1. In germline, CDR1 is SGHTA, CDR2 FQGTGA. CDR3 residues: CASSLTQGPYNEQFF. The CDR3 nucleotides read TGTGCCAGCAGCTTAACACAGGGGCCCTACAATGAGCAGTTCTTC. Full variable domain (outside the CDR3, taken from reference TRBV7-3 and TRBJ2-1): GAGVSQTPSNKVTEKGKYVELRCDPISGHTALYWYRQSLGQGPEFLIYFQGTGAADDSGLPNDRFFAVRPEGSVSTLKIQRTERGDSAVYLCASSLTQGPYNEQFFGPGTRLTVL.